The 29 T cell receptor beta chains given below trace back to one sample, sequenced in a study of cytomegalovirus exposure and HLA in healthy donors. PCR primers comprised 60 Vbeta and 13 Jbeta primers. Libraries were prepared by immunoSEQ multiplex PCR; TCRdb keeps only in-frame clonotypes and omits some of them. The data show about 210,000 clones, 78% seen once. The material sequenced was PBMCs. The source of these receptors is a woman in her twenties or thirties in good health and CMV-seropositive.

This chain links TRBV6-1 with TRBJ2-7, with D tentatively TRBD1 (5 bases). Germline V lookup: CDR1 MNHNS, CDR2 SASEGT. The CDR3 covers 13 residues. The ends were cut back, 6 bases at V and 7 bases at J, with 16 bases in the middle. CDR3 sequence reads: CASRGRGVWEQYF. CDR3 DNA sequence: TGTGCCAGCAGGGGAAGGGGCGTCTGGGAGCAGTACTTC.

In the case of this clone: One end of the junction is discordant with germline, which a read error may explain. The rearrangement links TRBV7-9 to TRBJ2-7; 9 nucleotides line up with TRBD2. This CDR3 has 15 amino acids. In germline, CDR1 is SEHNR, CDR2 FQNEAQ (reference sequence). The CDR3 bases are TGTTCCAGCAGCCCTCTAGCGGGGTCTACCTACGAGCAGTACTTC. Its protein is CSSSPLAGSTYEQYF.

The chain couples TRBV6-1 to TRBJ2-1; weak D call: TRBD1 (6 bases). This CDR3 has 14 residues. V lost 8 bases and J lost 9, with 20 bases in between. Germline V lookup: CDR1 MNHNS, CDR2 SASEGT. The CDR3 sequence: CASLANTGISEQFF. CDR3 DNA: TGTGCCAGCTTGGCAAACACAGGGATCTCTGAGCAGTTCTTC.

The chain recombines TRBV7-8 with TRBJ1-3, with D perhaps matching TRBD1 (5 bases). V was clipped by 2 bases and J by 0 bases, with 8 bases between them. This CDR3 spans 15 amino acids. Germline CDR1 and CDR2: SGHVS and FQNEAQ. Written as DNA, the CDR3 is TGTGCCAGCAGCTTACTAGGGGTCTCTGGAAACACCATATATTTT. Translation gives CASSLLGVSGNTIYF.

The rearrangement joins TRBV12-5 to TRBJ2-2; perhaps TRBD2 as D (6 bases). V lost 2 bases to trimming and J lost 7 bases, with 11 bases between them. CDR1 and CDR2 (germline): LGHNT, FRNRAP. CDR3 length equals 14 residues. CDR3 DNA: TGTGCTAGTGGTTTGATGGAGGGGATCGGGGAGCTGTTTTTT. Translated: CASGLMEGIGELFF.

Only a few counts were recorded for this clone. The chain employs TRBV10-3 and TRBJ2-5; TRBD2 aligns across 14 bases. The V and J ends lost 3 bases and 5 bases, in that order; junction bases with no gene match: 8. The germline gives CDR1 ENHRY, CDR2 SYGVKD. There are 17 residues in the CDR3. DNA for the CDR3: TGTGCCATCAGTGATCCTGGACTAGCGGGGGGTACGGAGACCCAGTACTTC. Translated, it gives CAISDPGLAGGTETQYF.

The chain carries TRBV7-8 and TRBJ1-5; possible D gene TRBD1, 6 bases. V lost 5 bases and J lost 7, with 18 bases in between. Germline CDR1 is SGHVS and CDR2 is FQNEAQ. This CDR3 comprises 15 residues. The CDR3 loop reads CASSPGVGREQPQHF. CDR3 nucleotide sequence: TGTGCCAGCAGCCCAGGGGTAGGGCGAGAACAGCCCCAGCATTTT. Complete variable domain (other parts from reference TRBV7-8 and TRBJ1-5): GAGVSQSPRYKVAKRGQDVALRCDPISGHVSLFWYQQALGQGPEFLTYFQNEAQLDKSGLPSDRFFAERPEGSVSTLKIQRTQQEDSAVYLCASSPGVGREQPQHFGDGTRLSIL.

The CDR3 region has the DNA TGTGCCAGTAGTATAGATCGTGATCCTGGCGGACAGATGAACACTGAAGCTTTCTTT. Translated: CASSIDRDPGGQMNTEAFF. This rearrangement joins TRBV19 to TRBJ1-1, with D perhaps matching TRBD1 (6 bases). V lost 0 bases, J lost 0 bases, and 20 bases lay in between. The CDR3 has 19 amino acids. Germline-derived CDR1 and CDR2 are LNHDA and SQIVND (reference sequence).

The genes are TRBV5-5 and TRBJ2-1, with D perhaps TRBD2 (5 bases). V lost 8 bases and J lost 4, with 19 bases in between. Per germline, CDR1 SGHKS and CDR2 YYEKEE (reference sequence). The CDR3 runs to 15 residues. The CDR3 region has the DNA TGTGCCAGTGGGGAAGGACTCCTAAAATACAATGAGCAGTTCTTC. This translates into CASGEGLLKYNEQFF.

The chain has TRBV27 and TRBJ2-7; TRBD2 matches 11 bases. The CDR3 sequence is 15 residues long. J lost 3 bases, V lost 6 bases, and 7 bases had no gene match. Germline loops: CDR1 MNHEY, CDR2 SMNVEV (reference sequence). In DNA, the CDR3 is TGTGCCAGCAGGAAAGCGACTAGCGGGGACTACGAGCAGTACTTC. Translating it yields CASRKATSGDYEQYF.

The genes are TRBV9 and TRBJ1-2; D gene unclear. The V and J ends lost 0 bases and 5 bases respectively, with 17 bases between them. In germline, CDR1 is SGDLS, CDR2 YYNGEE. This CDR3 has 16 amino acids. As DNA, the CDR3 is TGTGCCAGCAGCGTAGATCTTAGTACTGTTGGTTATGGCTACACCTTC. Its translation is CASSVDLSTVGYGYTF.

Concerning this clone: Other DNA sequences within the sample encode an identical CDR3. The chain links TRBV5-1 to TRBJ2-5; TRBD2 agrees at 11 bases. V was pared by 4 bases and J by 5 bases, with 4 bases of the junction left unmatched. Germline V CDR1 and CDR2: SGHRS, YFSETQ. The CDR3 runs 14 residues. The CDR3 sequence is CASSLAGGRETQYF. CDR3 bases: TGCGCCAGCAGCCTAGCGGGGGGTAGGGAGACCCAGTACTTC.

This chain links TRBV5-6 with TRBJ2-2; 7 bases are a match to TRBD1. V shed 3 bases and J 1 base; nucleotides not matched to a gene: 9. The CDR3 extends over 17 amino acids. From germline, CDR1 is SGHDT and CDR2 YYEEEE. The CDR3 DNA sequence: TGTGCCAGCAGCTCTCGCCGGGACAGTGAGAACACCGGGGAGCTGTTTTTT. Translating it yields CASSSRRDSENTGELFF.

The chain recombines TRBV29-1 with TRBJ2-2; D is perhaps TRBD2 (6 bases). V was shortened by 4 bases and J by 5 bases, with 11 bases between the two germline ends. The CDR3 totals 13 residues. CDR1 and CDR2 from the germline V gene are SQVTM and ANQGSEA. CDR3 DNA sequence: TGCAGCGTTGTACCCGGGACTACCGGGGAGCTGTTTTTT. Its protein is CSVVPGTTGELFF.

This clone has a single count. This CDR3 reads CATSGTGLDEQFF. The CDR3, as DNA: TGTGCCACCAGCGGGACAGGGTTGGATGAGCAGTTCTTC. J is TRBJ2-1 and V is TRBV15; 9 bases are shared with TRBD1. Germline CDR1 and CDR2: LNHNV and YYDKDF (reference sequence). CDR3 length: 13 residues. Unmatched junction bases numbered 4, after V lost 5 bases and J lost 8 bases.

As concerns this clone: The sample contains more than one DNA sequence encoding this CDR3. The chain joins TRBV19 to TRBJ1-1; D call uncertain. Germline V lookup: CDR1 LNHDA, CDR2 SQIVND (reference sequence). V dropped 6 bases and J dropped 0 bases, with 5 bases sitting between them. The CDR3 has 12 residues. CDR3 protein: CASSHLNTEAFF. DNA of the CDR3: TGTGCCAGTAGCCATCTGAACACTGAAGCTTTCTTT.

This sequence joins TRBV7-6 and TRBJ2-1; D is unclear. Germline CDR1 reads SGHVS; CDR2 reads FNYEAQ. The CDR3 length is 16 residues. V gave up 1 base and J gave up 2 bases, with 12 bases separating them. In DNA form, the CDR3 reads TGTGCCAGCAGCTTAGGACTCGCGGCCACCTACAATGAGCAGTTCTTC. Its protein product is CASSLGLAATYNEQFF.

This clone was seen only once. The V call is TRBV7-9, the J call TRBJ2-7; D is perhaps TRBD2 (6 bases). CDR3 length: 16 residues. The germline CDR1 and CDR2 sequences are SEHNR and FQNEAQ (reference sequence). V lost 1 base to trimming and J lost 2 bases, with 15 bases between them. The CDR3 bases are TGTGCCAGCAGCTTAGAGTTGGGTAGCGGAACCTACGAGCAGTACTTC. Translated, it gives CASSLELGSGTYEQYF. Drawing the rest from reference TRBV7-9 and TRBJ2-7, the complete variable domain is DTGVSQNPRHKITKRGQNVTFRCDPISEHNRLYWYRQTLGQGPEFLTYFQNEAQLEKSRLLSDRFSAERPKGSFSTLEIQRTEQGDSAMYLCASSLELGSGTYEQYFGPGTRLTVT.

This chain uses TRBV5-4 with TRBJ2-7, with 8 nucleotides matching TRBD2. Unmatched junction bases numbered 16, after V lost 6 bases and J lost 5 bases. CDR1 is SGHNT, CDR2 YYREEE, per germline (reference sequence). CDR3 length: 16 residues. This CDR3 is CASTPGGERKFDEQYF. The DNA for the CDR3 is TGTGCCAGCACCCCGGGAGGGGAAAGGAAATTTGACGAGCAGTACTTC.

The chain couples TRBV9 to TRBJ2-1; possible D gene TRBD1, 5 bases. This CDR3 comprises 14 residues. Trimming stripped 2 bases from V and 4 bases from J, with 10 bases between. Per the germline V gene, CDR1 is SGDLS and CDR2 is YYNGEE. CDR3 nucleotides: TGTGCCAGCAGCGTGGGGCCGGGTTACAATGAGCAGTTCTTC. It codes for CASSVGPGYNEQFF. The full variable domain, with the rest looked up from reference TRBV9 and TRBJ2-1, is DSGVTQTPKHLITATGQRVTLRCSPRSGDLSVYWYQQSLDQGLQFLIQYYNGEERAKGNILERFSAQQFPDLHSELNLSSLELGDSALYFCASSVGPGYNEQFFGPGTRLTVL.

This chain connects TRBV5-1 to TRBJ2-2; a possible D gene is TRBD1 (6 bases). Trimming pared 1 base from V and 10 bases from J, leaving 17 bases between. CDR3 length: 15 amino acids. Germline CDR1 and CDR2: SGHRS and YFSETQ. CDR3 sequence (DNA): TGCGCCAGCAGCTTGTTACAGGGACGAGACAAGGAGCTGTTTTTT. Encoded protein: CASSLLQGRDKELFF.

The chain recombines TRBV10-3 with TRBJ1-1; the match to TRBD1 covers 7 bases. V lost 2 bases and J lost 11; bases outside the gene matches: 14. The V gene's germline CDR1 is ENHRY and CDR2 SYGVKD. The CDR3 loop spans 15 amino acids. The CDR3 loop is CAISEPSRTGVGAFF. As DNA, the CDR3 is TGTGCCATCAGTGAGCCTAGCCGAACAGGGGTTGGGGCTTTCTTT.

The chain links TRBV18 to TRBJ1-3; TRBD1 agrees at 12 bases. Trimming at V came to 6 bases and at J to 4 bases, leaving 4 bases not matched to a gene. The CDR3 contains 15 residues. Germline values: CDR1 KGHSH, CDR2 LQKENI. Here the CDR3 reads CASSRDRGQGNTIYF. The DNA of the CDR3 is TGTGCCAGCTCCCGGGACAGGGGGCAAGGAAACACCATATATTTT.

V and J are TRBV18 and TRBJ2-2, with 8 positions matching TRBD1. The CDR3 sequence is 16 residues long. The junction had 7 bases not matched to a gene; V was cut back by 2 bases and J by 5 bases. The germline CDR1 and CDR2 sequences are KGHSH and LQKENI. The CDR3 protein is CASSPKDRVRTGELFF. CDR3 in DNA: TGTGCCAGCTCACCAAAGGACAGGGTGAGGACCGGGGAGCTGTTTTTT.

The V gene is TRBV10-1, the J gene TRBJ1-2, with 7 bases aligning to TRBD1. V shed 2 bases and J 4 bases; nucleotides not matched to a gene: 10. This CDR3 contains 16 residues. The V gene's germline CDR1 is WNHNN and CDR2 SYGVQD (reference sequence). Written as DNA, the CDR3 is TGCGCCAGCAGTGAGACCCGGACAGGACTTTTCTATGGCTACACCTTC. Translated: CASSETRTGLFYGYTF.

Here the CDR3 reads CASSLVWTGGSNEQYF. The CDR3 region has the DNA TGTGCCAGCAGCTTAGTGTGGACAGGGGGCAGCAACGAGCAGTACTTC. This chain connects TRBV7-2 to TRBJ2-7; 11 bases map to TRBD1. The length of the CDR3 is 16 residues. Trimming took 1 base from V and 5 from J; bases not matched to a gene: 7. From germline, CDR1 is SGHTA and CDR2 FQGNSA.

The genes are TRBV5-1 and TRBJ2-2, with D possibly being TRBD1 (6 bases). Germline CDR1 reads SGHRS; CDR2 reads YFSETQ. V gave up 4 bases and J gave up 0 bases, with 10 bases separating them. There are 15 residues in the CDR3. In nucleotides, the CDR3 is TGCGCCAGCAGCAAGACAGGTTCGAACACCGGGGAGCTGTTTTTT. It translates to CASSKTGSNTGELFF.

CDR3 sequence (DNA): TGTGCCAGCAAAGGGACTCATAGAGTTGACGCCTACGAGCAGTACTTC. Translation gives CASKGTHRVDAYEQYF. The genes are TRBV28 and TRBJ2-7; D is perhaps TRBD2 (6 bases). In germline, CDR1 is MDHEN, CDR2 SYDVKM. The length of the CDR3 is 16 residues. V lost 7 bases and J lost 2, with 21 bases in between.

This clone has a handful of counts. The rearrangement links TRBV5-1 to TRBJ1-4; the D gene is possibly TRBD1 (5 bases). CDR3 length: 15 residues. Germline V gene lookup returns CDR1 SGHRS and CDR2 YFSETQ. Trimming left V 1 base short and J 6 bases short, with 13 bases between. CDR3 coding DNA: TGCGCCAGCAGCTTGCGGGGAGGAGGGGATGAAAAACTGTTTTTT. This gives the protein CASSLRGGGDEKLFF.